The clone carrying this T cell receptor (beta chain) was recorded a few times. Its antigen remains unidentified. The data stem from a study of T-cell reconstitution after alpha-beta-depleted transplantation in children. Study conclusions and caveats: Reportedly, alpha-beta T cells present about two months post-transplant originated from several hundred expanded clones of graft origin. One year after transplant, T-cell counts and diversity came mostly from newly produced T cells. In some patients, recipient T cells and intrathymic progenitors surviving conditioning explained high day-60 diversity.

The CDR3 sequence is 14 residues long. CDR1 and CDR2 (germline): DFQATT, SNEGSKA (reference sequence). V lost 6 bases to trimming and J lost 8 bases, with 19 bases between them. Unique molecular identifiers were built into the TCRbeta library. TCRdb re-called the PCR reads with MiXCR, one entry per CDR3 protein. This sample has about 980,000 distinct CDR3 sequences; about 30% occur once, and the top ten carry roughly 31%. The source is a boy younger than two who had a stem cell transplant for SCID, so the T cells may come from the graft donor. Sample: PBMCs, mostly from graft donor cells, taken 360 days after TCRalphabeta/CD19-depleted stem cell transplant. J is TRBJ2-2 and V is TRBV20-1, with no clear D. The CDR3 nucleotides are TGCAGTGCCAGGCTATTCTCACAGAGGGGGGAGCTGTTTTTT. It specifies CSARLFSQRGELFF.